This T cell receptor (beta chain) stems from a study of T-cell memory formation after mild COVID-19 (dated by TCRdb to the early 2020s). With regard to the full study: TCR sequence clusters from the two donors were largely donor specific. Longitudinal TCRalpha and TCRbeta repertoire sequencing tracked T-cell clones expanding and contracting after mild COVID-19 in a couple of donors. The cohort was made up of two young adult volunteers, one female and one male, who were previously healthy. Broader findings and caveats from the paper: Contracting CD4+ clones turned up mainly in the CM and EM memory subsets, whereas EMRA was where CD8+ clones were enriched. Clones that contracted from day 15 to 85 showed balanced CD4/CD8 phenotypes, whereas a second wave of clones that expanded from day 15 to 37 leaned towards CD4+. The study covered only a couple of mild cases, and larger cohorts including severe cases with pre-infection samples were considered necessary. The detection of some responding clones in pre-infection memory suggests that pre-existing cross-reactive memory T cells joined the SARS-CoV-2 response. Whether the second-wave clones peaking on day 37 were SARS-CoV-2 specific was not confirmed.

From the cysteine through the phenylalanine, the CDR3 covers 15 amino acids. Just CDR3 DNA is preserved here, 45 bases in frame from base 1. The trim is 0 bases for V and 4 bases for J, with a gap of 11 bases between the germline ends. The germline V gene encodes CDR1 LGHNA and CDR2 YSLEER. This clonotype was observed a few times. Its antigen remains unidentified. No base quality information exists; no much larger clone differs at one position. PBMCs were isolated by Ficoll-Paque density gradient centrifugation. TCRdb names Illumina NovaSeq 6000 as the instrument used. Using 5'RACE with constant-segment primers, TCRalpha and TCRbeta cDNA libraries were constructed, with sample barcodes and unique molecular identifiers added in the process. Trizol reagent was used to extract RNA from every sample. Libraries were amplified in two PCR steps, with a second sample barcode and Illumina TruSeq adapters added in the second step. The libraries were sequenced on an Illumina NovaSeq using 2 x 150 bp paired-end reads. The original methods were these. With migec v1.2.7, reads were demultiplexed and then collapsed into UMI-guided consensus sequences. Using mixcr v2.1.11, the UMI consensuses were aligned to TRA and TRB V and J templates and assembled into clonotypes. A clonotype was counted as expanded or contracted only when both edgeR and NoisET called the clonotype significant, with the noise models trained on biological replicates. For edgeR calls, the thresholds were a false discovery rate-adjusted p below 0.01 and a log2 fold-change of 1. As an exploratory analysis of dynamics, PCA with hierarchical clustering was applied to max-normalized trajectories of the 1000 most abundant clonotypes. The CD4 or CD8 phenotype of responding clones was assigned using the separately sequenced CD4+ and CD8+ repertoires. TCRdb reworked the public reads: Q25 trimming with fastp, MiXCR clone assembly, productive beta chains retained. CDR3 protein duplicates are merged, each entry listing the most common genes and DNA. TCRdb's processing, not the authors' own work, is the source of the V and J calls. Within this sample are around 310,000 distinct CDR3 sequences, with about 20% of them counted one time only. Together, the top ten hold roughly a fifth of the sample.

This TCR was sampled from a man younger than 35 who had mild COVID-19 (a few samples of this study predate the infection). The sample titles of this study are shuffled in the database, so cell type and time point are left out; the donor was told from shared clones. The chain is assembled from TRBV4-3 and TRBJ2-3; possibly the D gene is TRBD1, per 5 matching bases. Sample: PBMCs or a T cell subset sorted from them (not recorded which). The sequenced DNA: TGCGCCAGCAGCCAAGATCACAGGCCCGCAGATACGCAGTATTTT. This translates into CASSQDHRPADTQYF.